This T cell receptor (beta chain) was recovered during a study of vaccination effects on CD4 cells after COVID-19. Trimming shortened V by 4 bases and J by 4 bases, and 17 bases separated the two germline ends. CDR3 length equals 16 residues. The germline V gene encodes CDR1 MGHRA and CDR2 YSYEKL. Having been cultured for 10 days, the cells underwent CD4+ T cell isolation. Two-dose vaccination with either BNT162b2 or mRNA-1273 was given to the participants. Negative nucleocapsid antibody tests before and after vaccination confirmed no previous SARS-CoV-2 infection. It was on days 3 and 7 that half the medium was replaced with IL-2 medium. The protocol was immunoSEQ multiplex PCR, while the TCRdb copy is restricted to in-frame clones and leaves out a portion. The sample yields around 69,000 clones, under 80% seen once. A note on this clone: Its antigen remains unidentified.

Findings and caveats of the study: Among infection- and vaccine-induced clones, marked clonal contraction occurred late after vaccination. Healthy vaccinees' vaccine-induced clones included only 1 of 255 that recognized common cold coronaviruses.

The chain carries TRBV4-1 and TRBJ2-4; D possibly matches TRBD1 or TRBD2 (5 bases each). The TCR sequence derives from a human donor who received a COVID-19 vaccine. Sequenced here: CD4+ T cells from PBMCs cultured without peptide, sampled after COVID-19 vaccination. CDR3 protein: CASSRDPPTGKNIQYF. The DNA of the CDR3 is TGCGCCAGCAGCCGGGACCCTCCTACGGGGAAAAACATTCAGTACTTC.